Sequencing of this T cell receptor beta chain was carried out in a study of T cells in Graves' hyperthyroidism and ophthalmopathy. Study context: Peripheral blood was drawn at first diagnosis, prior to all treatment.

The study, taken as a whole, reports: Peripheral blood also featured most of the thyroid clonotypes expanded above 0.001. With a median lead of 6.5 months before onset, the model predicted ophthalmopathy. Separation of ophthalmopathy from stable hyperthyroidism was achieved by a 13 V-J model.

The V gene's germline CDR1 is SGHDT and CDR2 YYEEEE. This CDR3 is built from 16 residues. V lost 0 bases and J lost 2; bases outside the gene matches: 7. This clonotype occurred a few times. Its target is not known. Researchers amplified the TCR beta CDR3 regions from RNA transcripts. The TCR CDR3 first-round RT-PCR relied on the HTBI primer set. TCRdb passed the multiplex PCR reads through MiXCR, listing each CDR3 protein once. This repertoire shows about 640,000 distinct CDR3 sequences, less than 25% found once; its top ten account for approximately 30%. The receptor was isolated from a young man with Graves' ophthalmopathy. The sequenced sample consisted of blood. This chain connects TRBV5-6 to TRBJ2-7, with 8 bases lining up with TRBD2. The CDR3 nucleotides read TGTGCCAGCAGCTTGGGCGGACTAGCCCAAACCTACGAGCAGTACTTC. Residues: CASSLGGLAQTYEQYF.